The next 29 T cell receptor beta chains were all read from a single sample in a study of beta chain features in type 1 diabetes. Study-level results: The study found moderately but significantly shorter TCRB CDR3s in all four CD4+ subsets of Type 1 diabetes patients.

For these TCRs, the target antigens are not known. Of the isolated RNA, all was reverse transcribed, and so the sequenced material was expressed TCRB transcripts. Measured with immunoSEQ multiplex PCR; TCRdb has only the in-frame clones, and not every one. The sample lists 150,000 to 200,000 clones; more than 60% were seen once. Input material: naive CD4+ T cells from blood. These receptors were obtained from a young man with type 1 diabetes.

This sequence joins TRBV7-2 and TRBJ2-3; D call uncertain. The CDR3 extends over 14 amino acids. Trimming shortened V by 4 bases and J by 2 bases, and 10 bases separated the two germline ends. In germline, CDR1 is SGHTA, CDR2 FQGNSA. The CDR3 nucleotides are TGTGCCAGCAGCTCCCAGCGCACCACAGATACGCAGTATTTT. Protein: CASSSQRTTDTQYF. The whole variable domain, filled in from reference TRBV7-2 and TRBJ2-3, reads GAGVSQSPSNKVTEKGKDVELRCDPISGHTALYWYRQSLGQGLEFLIYFQGNSAPDKSGLPSDRFSAERTGGSVSTLTIQRTQQEDSAVYLCASSSQRTTDTQYFGPGTRLTVL.

The genes are TRBV7-6 and TRBJ2-3; 7 nucleotides align to TRBD1. V gave up 3 bases and J gave up 0 bases; unmatched junction bases: 9. In germline, CDR1 is SGHVS, CDR2 FNYEAQ. The CDR3 has 17 amino acids. This CDR3 is CASSLQGQLTSTDTQYF. DNA of the CDR3: TGTGCCAGCAGCTTGCAGGGACAGCTAACTAGCACAGATACGCAGTATTTT.

This sequence joins TRBV30 and TRBJ1-1, with D possibly TRBD1 on 5 matching bases. CDR1 and CDR2 (germline): GTSNPN, SVGIG (reference sequence). The CDR3 is 12 residues long. The ends were cut back, 3 bases at V and 4 bases at J, with 9 bases in the middle. The CDR3 is CAWSAQGTEAFF. As DNA, the CDR3 is TGTGCCTGGAGCGCCCAGGGCACTGAAGCTTTCTTT.

The chain is built from TRBV30 and TRBJ1-1; D perhaps matches TRBD1 (6 bases). V was trimmed by 2 bases and J by 4 bases, leaving 11 bases between them. This CDR3 has 13 amino acids. Germline loops: CDR1 GTSNPN, CDR2 SVGIG (reference sequence). In DNA, the CDR3 is TGTGCCTGGAGTACGGGGGCTGGCACTGAAGCTTTCTTT. Protein product: CAWSTGAGTEAFF. The whole variable domain, remainder taken from reference TRBV30 and TRBJ1-1, is SQTIHQWPATLVQPVGSPLSLECTVEGTSNPNLYWYRQAAGRGLQLLFYSVGIGQISSEVPQNLSASRPQDRQFILSSKKLLLSDSGFYLCAWSTGAGTEAFFGQGTRLTVV.

The chain joins TRBV4-1 to TRBJ1-1; D remains unclear. The ends were cut back, 0 bases at V and 4 bases at J, with 12 bases in the middle. Germline V gene sequence: CDR1 MGHRA, CDR2 YSYEKL. This CDR3 has 15 amino acids. The CDR3 here is CASSQDGREGTEAFF. The DNA for the CDR3 is TGCGCCAGCAGCCAAGATGGAAGGGAGGGCACTGAAGCTTTCTTT.

The chain links TRBV9 to TRBJ1-2; D is unclear. The CDR3 consists of 11 residues. V shed 3 bases and J shed 8 bases, with 8 bases lying between them. Germline CDR1 and CDR2: SGDLS and YYNGEE. Here the CDR3 reads CASSGEKGYTF. In DNA, the CDR3 is TGTGCCAGCAGCGGAGAAAAGGGCTACACCTTC. Supplemented by reference TRBV9 and TRBJ1-2, the full variable domain reads DSGVTQTPKHLITATGQRVTLRCSPRSGDLSVYWYQQSLDQGLQFLIQYYNGEERAKGNILERFSAQQFPDLHSELNLSSLELGDSALYFCASSGEKGYTFGSGTRLTVV.

Only a few counts were recorded for this clone. The chain couples TRBV25-1 to TRBJ1-2; no firm D call. In germline, CDR1 is MGHDK, CDR2 SYGVNS. V was cut by 6 bases and J by 4 bases, with 15 bases left in between. The CDR3 consists of 14 residues. CDR3 sequence reads: CASRPQALPYGYTF. Here the CDR3 DNA reads TGTGCCAGCAGGCCCCAAGCCCTGCCCTATGGCTACACCTTC.

The CDR3 coding sequence is TGTGCCAGCAGTTTAACAGGGCCCTACGAGCAGTACTTC. Translated: CASSLTGPYEQYF. The chain joins TRBV28 to TRBJ2-5, with D perhaps matching TRBD1 (6 bases). The J call may be wrong; the DNA end is better matched by TRBJ2-7. The CDR3 sequence is 13 residues long. Germline CDR1 is MDHEN and CDR2 is SYDVKM.

The rearrangement links TRBV29-1 to TRBJ2-2, with TRBD1 identical over 7 bases. Germline CDR1 is SQVTM and CDR2 is ANQGSEA. The CDR3 is made up of 13 amino acids. V lost 6 bases, J lost 0 bases, and 1 base stayed unmatched. The CDR3 here is CSVGTANTGELFF. As DNA, the CDR3 is TGCAGCGTCGGGACAGCGAACACCGGGGAGCTGTTTTTT.

This chain links TRBV4-3 with TRBJ2-5; D gene ambiguous. V was shortened by 4 bases and J by 5 bases, with 11 bases between the two germline ends. This CDR3 has 13 residues. Germline CDR1 LGHNA, CDR2 YSLEER. CDR3 sequence: CASSRLIGETQYF. DNA of the CDR3: TGCGCCAGCAGCCGTCTAATTGGGGAGACCCAGTACTTC.

The V call is TRBV29-1, the J call TRBJ2-2, with no clear D. Per the germline V gene, CDR1 is SQVTM and CDR2 is ANQGSEA. CDR3 size: 11 residues. Trimming shortened V by 4 bases and J by 7 bases, and 7 bases separated the two germline ends. The DNA of the CDR3 is TGCAGCGTTGGGGTGGTCGGGGAGCTGTTTTTT. Its protein is CSVGVVGELFF.

This clone was counted a few times. V gene TRBV4-3 combines with J gene TRBJ2-5; 7 nucleotides match TRBD2. Germline V gene lookup returns CDR1 LGHNA and CDR2 YSLEER. The ends lost 0 bases at V and 5 bases at J; junction bases unmatched: 6. This CDR3 region has 15 residues. CDR3 bases: TGCGCCAGCAGCCAAGATGGAAATAGCGGGGAGACCCAGTACTTC. Translation gives CASSQDGNSGETQYF.

This clone was picked up a small number of times. This chain uses TRBV9 with TRBJ2-4; no reliable D call. The CDR3 contains 14 residues. The germline gives CDR1 SGDLS, CDR2 YYNGEE. V shed 0 bases and J shed 0 bases, with 4 bases lying between them. CDR3 bases: TGTGCCAGCAGCGTAGGTCAAGCCAAAAACATTCAGTACTTC. It is translated as CASSVGQAKNIQYF.

The V gene is TRBV5-1, the J gene TRBJ2-5, with D possibly TRBD1 on 6 matching bases. The CDR3 consists of 12 residues. V shed 5 bases and J shed 5 bases, with 10 bases lying between them. Germline V CDR1 and CDR2: SGHRS, YFSETQ. CDR3 in DNA: TGCGCCAGCAGTGGGGGCTTGGAGACCCAGTACTTC. Translating it yields CASSGGLETQYF.

This clone appeared a few times. The chain carries TRBV5-1 and TRBJ2-3; 9 bases map to TRBD2. Looked up from germline, CDR1 is SGHRS and CDR2 is YFSETQ. There are 15 residues in the CDR3. J was trimmed by 1 base and V by 3 bases; bases with no gene match: 3. In nucleotides, the CDR3 is TGCGCCAGCAGCTCGCGGACTAGCGGCACAGATACGCAGTATTTT. Its protein product is CASSSRTSGTDTQYF.

This sequence joins TRBV21-1 and TRBJ1-2. TRBV21-1 is designated a pseudogene. This CDR3 is built from 14 residues. The CDR3 DNA is TGTGCCAGCAGCACTCCAACCCCACTGTGGGGCTACACCTTC. It encodes CASSTPTPLWGYTF.

For this clone: Other nucleotide sequences in the sample specify the same CDR3. The chain has TRBV9 and TRBJ2-5, with TRBD2 as a possible D gene (5 bases). The germline gives CDR1 SGDLS, CDR2 YYNGEE. The V gene lost 0 bases and the J gene lost 2 bases, with 5 bases spanning the gap. This CDR3 is 13 amino acids long. The CDR3 sequence is CASSVAGQETQYF. DNA for the CDR3: TGTGCCAGCAGCGTAGCGGGGCAAGAGACCCAGTACTTC. The complete variable domain, with remaining parts taken from reference TRBV9 and TRBJ2-5, reads DSGVTQTPKHLITATGQRVTLRCSPRSGDLSVYWYQQSLDQGLQFLIQYYNGEERAKGNILERFSAQQFPDLHSELNLSSLELGDSALYFCASSVAGQETQYFGPGTRLLVL.

This clone was recorded a few times. Other DNA sequences within the sample encode an identical CDR3. The chain uses TRBV30 and TRBJ1-5; tentatively, D is TRBD1 (5 bases). The CDR3 runs 13 residues. The germline V gene encodes CDR1 GTSNPN and CDR2 SVGIG (reference sequence). V was cut by 0 bases and J by 4 bases, with 7 bases left in between. The CDR3 sequence: CAWSVAGNQPQHF. In DNA form, the CDR3 reads TGTGCCTGGAGTGTAGCAGGGAATCAGCCCCAGCATTTT.

Remarks on this clone: Sequence at one end of the junction differs from germline and may be a read error. This chain connects TRBV5-1 to TRBJ1-2; the D gene is possibly TRBD1 (5 bases). CDR3 size: 11 residues. The germline gives CDR1 SGHRS, CDR2 YFSETQ. Here the CDR3 reads CASSFGTSHFW. The CDR3 DNA reads TGCGCCAGCAGCTTCGGGACCTCTCATTTTTGG.

CDR3 nucleotides: TGTGCCAGCACAGCCGGCTACGAGCAGTACTTC. It translates to CASTAGYEQYF. V usage is TRBV2 and J usage is TRBJ2-7; no clear D. The CDR3 contains 11 residues. Trimming left V 7 bases short and J 3 bases short, with 7 bases between. Per the germline V gene, CDR1 is SNHLY and CDR2 is FYNNEI.

This clone was counted a few times. Other DNA variants within this sample encode the same CDR3. CDR3 residues: CSVEGQSTDTQYF. CDR3 nucleotide sequence: TGCAGCGTTGAAGGGCAGAGCACAGATACGCAGTATTTT. This chain joins TRBV29-1 and TRBJ2-3, with unresolved D. Trimming pared 1 base from V and 0 bases from J, leaving 5 bases between. CDR3 length: 13 amino acids. Germline CDR1 SQVTM, CDR2 ANQGSEA.

J is TRBJ1-4 and V is TRBV28; 9 nucleotides align to TRBD1. The CDR3 totals 14 residues. J was trimmed by 8 bases and V by 5 bases; bases with no gene match: 6. Looked up from germline, CDR1 is MDHEN and CDR2 is SYDVKM. This chain's CDR3 is CASSPGTGIEKLFF. The CDR3 DNA is TGTGCCAGCAGTCCCGGGACAGGGATCGAAAAACTGTTTTTT.

CDR3 amino acids: CASSSGQTANEKLFF. CDR3 sequence (DNA): TGCGCCAGCAGCTCCGGACAGACGGCTAATGAAAAACTGTTTTTT. The chain couples TRBV5-1 to TRBJ1-4; D may be TRBD1 (6 bases). V lost 3 bases, J lost 3 bases, and 12 bases lay in between. The CDR3 length is 15 residues. Per germline, CDR1 SGHRS and CDR2 YFSETQ. Based on the CDR3 plus reference TRBV5-1 and TRBJ1-4, the full variable domain is KAGVTQTPRYLIKTRGQQVTLSCSPISGHRSVSWYQQTPGQGLQFLFEYFSETQRNKGNFPGRFSGRQFSNSRSEMNVSTLELGDSALYLCASSSGQTANEKLFFGSGTQLSVL.

In its sample, this clone was seen a few times. This chain links TRBV7-9 with TRBJ2-1, with TRBD1 matching over 8 bases. The germline V gene encodes CDR1 SEHNR and CDR2 FQNEAQ (reference sequence). The ends lost 5 bases at V and 3 bases at J; junction bases unmatched: 3. The CDR3 has 14 amino acids. The CDR3 DNA follows: TGTGCCAGCAGCACTGGGACAGGCTACAATGAGCAGTTCTTC. This encodes CASSTGTGYNEQFF.

This chain connects TRBV28 to TRBJ2-1; unclear D gene. Trimming took off 6 bases at V and 5 bases at J, with 20 bases between the two ends. The CDR3 is 16 amino acids. CDR1 is MDHEN and CDR2 is SYDVKM in the germline V gene. As DNA, the CDR3 is TGTGCCAGCAGGCCGTACACAGCAGTTCTGGACAATGAGCAGTTCTTC. Its protein product is CASRPYTAVLDNEQFF.

V usage is TRBV29-1 and J usage is TRBJ2-3; no definite D call. CDR1 SQVTM and CDR2 ANQGSEA come from the germline V gene. V lost 4 bases and J 0 bases, leaving 8 bases between the germline ends. CDR3 size: 13 residues. The CDR3 DNA sequence: TGCAGCGTTGGGACCACAAGCACAGATACGCAGTATTTT. This codes for CSVGTTSTDTQYF.

This chain links TRBV2 with TRBJ2-5; weak D call: TRBD2 (6 bases). This CDR3 is built from 12 residues. V shed 7 bases and J shed 4 bases, with 10 bases lying between them. Germline values: CDR1 SNHLY, CDR2 FYNNEI. CDR3: CASKDGGETQYF. The CDR3 coding sequence is TGTGCCAGCAAGGACGGGGGAGAGACCCAGTACTTC.

This sequence joins TRBV29-1 and TRBJ2-5; 8 bases match TRBD2. Germline CDR1 SQVTM, CDR2 ANQGSEA. The CDR3 is 17 amino acids. V lost 2 bases and J lost 1; bases outside the gene matches: 12. The CDR3 is CSVETGLVGGVQETQYF. The CDR3 coding sequence is TGCAGCGTTGAAACGGGACTAGTTGGCGGGGTCCAAGAGACCCAGTACTTC.

V and J are TRBV7-2 and TRBJ2-5; 9 nucleotides line up with TRBD2. The J segment lost 10 bases and the V segment lost 1 base, leaving 13 bases of the junction unmatched. Germline V CDR1 and CDR2: SGHTA, FQGNSA. The CDR3 spans 16 residues. CDR3 in amino acids: CASSLVSGGDPHDQYF. In DNA form, the CDR3 reads TGTGCCAGCAGCTTAGTTAGCGGGGGTGACCCTCATGACCAGTACTTC.